This T cell receptor beta chain was observed in a study of T cell repertoires in cytomegalovirus infection. Study in general: HLA-B-restricted CMV epitopes that are well studied, plus recently identified HLA-C-restricted ones, were used by the study. Indicated by public TCR beta signatures were CMV infection and matching HLA type.

V shed 5 bases and J shed 2 bases, with 19 bases lying between them. The CDR3 runs 17 residues. The germline CDR1 and CDR2 sequences are SGHVS and FNYEAQ. Of note for this clonotype: The antigen is unknown. This may stem from a read error, because a much larger clone lies one nucleotide away.

TCRdb itself ran the reads through MiXCR, one entry per CDR3 protein. In the table there are roughly 990,000 distinct CDR3 sequences, less than 35% of which are singletons. Overall study findings and caveats: The ex vivo response was dominated by HLA-C-restricted CMV-specific TCR beta clonotypes.

Sequencing used cultured CD8+ T cells from PBMCs, obtained from culture after CMV antigen stimulation. V is TRBV7-6 and J is TRBJ2-1; D is undetermined. This clonotype originated in a human donor in good health (CMV status not recorded). Some clones in this sample may be carry-over from other donors' samples. The CDR3 coding sequence is TGTGCCAGCAGCATATCGGCTGCTCTAGGGCCCTACAATGAGCAGTTCTTC. It specifies CASSISAALGPYNEQFF.